The rows below give T cell receptor beta chains drawn from one sample of a study of T cell responses to AZD1222 COVID-19 vaccine. The data were produced by immunoSEQ multiplex PCR, yet TCRdb's version contains in-frame clones alone and is incomplete. Among about 100,000 clones listed, about 88% were seen once. The source was peripheral blood, collected on day 0 of AZD1222 vaccination. These receptors were collected from an adult in good health. Each CDR3 is given with its conserved first and last residue. D genes are given only for firm matches. The size entry is marked missing in some rows and otherwise reads once, few, many or a size class.

v_call	j_call	d_call	clone_size	cdr3_aa	cdr3_nt
TRBV6-4	TRBJ2-2	-	few	CASSEGVTGELFF	TGTGCCAGCAGTGAGGGGGTCACCGGGGAGCTGTTTTTT
TRBV9	TRBJ1-2	-	-	CASSVEATDIYGYTF	TGTGCCAGCAGCGTAGAGGCCACCGATATCTATGGCTACACCTTC
TRBV6-5	TRBJ1-1	TRBD1	-	CASSRDRGPWAFF	TGTGCCAGCAGTCGGGACAGGGGGCCGTGGGCTTTCTTT
TRBV24-1	TRBJ2-3	-	-	CATSESRGITDTQYF	TGTGCCACCAGTGAGTCCCGTGGTATCACAGATACGCAGTATTTT
TRBV10-2	TRBJ2-5	TRBD1	-	CASSPMNRGIETQYF	TGCGCCAGCAGCCCTATGAACAGGGGGATAGAGACCCAGTACTTC
TRBV6-5	TRBJ2-6	-	-	CASRVLQPGANVLTF	TGTGCCAGCAGGGTTCTACAGCCTGGGGCCAACGTCCTGACTTTC
TRBV7-6	TRBJ2-5	-	-	CASSLPPQGQETQYF	TGTGCCAGCAGCTTACCGCCACAGGGACAAGAGACCCAGTACTTC
TRBV2	TRBJ2-7	TRBD2	-	CASSLAGAIYEQYF	TGTGCCAGCAGTCTAGCGGGAGCCATCTACGAGCAGTACTTC
TRBV7-2	TRBJ2-2	-	-	CASSLTDFDREAGELFF	TGTGCCAGCAGCTTAACTGACTTTGACAGGGAGGCCGGGGAGCTGTTTTTT
TRBV7-2	TRBJ2-1	-	-	CASSRLASSYNEQFF	TGTGCCAGCAGCCGCCTAGCGAGCTCCTACAATGAGCAGTTCTTC
TRBV3-1/TRBV3-2	TRBJ2-3	TRBD2	-	CASSQVAREADTQYF	TGTGCCAGCAGCCAAGTTGCGCGGGAGGCAGATACGCAGTATTTT
TRBV30	TRBJ1-1	TRBD1	-	CAGDRRLNTEAFF	TGTGCGGGGGACAGGCGCCTGAACACTGAAGCTTTCTTT
TRBV6-4	TRBJ1-5	-	-	CASSPTAGEGNQPQHF	TGTGCCAGCAGCCCTACCGCAGGGGAAGGCAATCAGCCCCAGCATTTT
TRBV30	TRBJ1-3	-	-	CAWSPGMNTIYF	TGTGCCTGGAGCCCGGGGATGAACACCATATATTTT
TRBV5-1	TRBJ1-1	TRBD1	-	CASSLGGDSLKAFF	TGCGCCAGCAGCTTAGGGGGGGACAGTTTAAAGGCTTTCTTT
TRBV20-1	TRBJ2-1	TRBD1	-	CSAKQGGEQFF	TGCAGTGCTAAACAGGGGGGTGAGCAGTTCTTC
TRBV6-5	TRBJ2-5	TRBD2	-	CASSRSGRSGETQYF	TGTGCCAGCAGTAGAAGCGGGAGAAGCGGAGAGACCCAGTACTTC
TRBV19	TRBJ1-1	TRBD1	-	CASSMFPGGWGTEAFF	TGTGCCAGTAGTATGTTCCCAGGGGGCTGGGGGACTGAAGCTTTCTTT
TRBV7-3	TRBJ1-4	-	-	CASSLTGGPNEKLFF	TGTGCCAGCAGCTTAACGGGGGGGCCTAATGAAAAACTGTTTTTT
TRBV29-1	TRBJ2-7	-	-	CSAGTHSYEQYF	TGCAGCGCTGGGACGCACTCCTACGAGCAGTACTTC
TRBV9	TRBJ2-7	TRBD2	-	CASSPGLESYEQYF	TGTGCCAGCAGCCCGGGACTAGAAAGCTACGAGCAGTACTTC
TRBV3-1/TRBV3-2	TRBJ1-2	TRBD1	-	CASSHTGQGTEGYTF	TGTGCCAGCAGCCATACGGGACAGGGGACTGAAGGCTACACCTTC
TRBV6-5	TRBJ1-1	-	-	CASGRPMNTEAFF	TGTGCCAGCGGGCGGCCCATGAACACTGAAGCTTTCTTT
TRBV9	TRBJ2-1	TRBD2	-	CATGTSGTHEQFF	TGTGCCACGGGGACTAGCGGGACCCATGAGCAGTTCTTC
TRBV18	TRBJ2-1	TRBD1	once	CASSDRAGEQFF	TGTGCCAGCTCGGACAGGGCCGGTGAGCAGTTCTTC
TRBV4-1	TRBJ2-3	TRBD2	-	CASSQEGASGFLDTQYF	TGCGCCAGCAGCCAAGAAGGGGCTAGCGGGTTCTTGGATACGCAGTATTTT
TRBV7-3	TRBJ2-1	TRBD2	-	CASSLAGRDEQFF	TGTGCCAGCAGCTTGGCTGGGAGGGATGAGCAGTTCTTC
TRBV2	TRBJ2-7	TRBD1	-	CASSVFGSGTGRSEQYF	TGTGCCAGCAGTGTCTTTGGTTCCGGGACAGGTCGGTCCGAGCAGTACTTC